This T cell receptor beta chain is from a study of shared clonotypes between healthy human individuals. Overall study: The composition of the donors was two women and a few men aged 18 to 49.

Authors' analysis steps: ImmunoSEQ yielded junction-only sequences lacking quality scores, so filtering differed. TCRdb's copy holds only in-frame clones and misses some; the assay was immunoSEQ multiplex PCR. D and trimming come from the DNA, and the V and J calls and clone size come from that table. The sample carries around 2.1 million clones, 85% to 95% recorded once. CD45RO-negative CD8 cells positively selected for CCR7 made up the naive population, which excluded terminally differentiated effector memory CD45RA+ cells. The V end lost 6 bases, the J end lost 6 bases, and 8 bases lay between the germline ends. Germline V gene data show CDR1 as MNHEY and CDR2 as SVGAGI. This CDR3 region has 12 residues.

The receptor was isolated from a man aged 18-30 years in good health. Some clones in this sample may be carry-over from other donors' samples. Sequenced: naive CD8+ T cells from PBMCs. The rearrangement uses TRBV6-5 and TRBJ2-2; D uncertain. CDR3 protein: CASSPFPGELFF. The CDR3 region has the DNA TGTGCCAGCAGCCCCTTCCCCGGGGAGCTGTTTTTT.